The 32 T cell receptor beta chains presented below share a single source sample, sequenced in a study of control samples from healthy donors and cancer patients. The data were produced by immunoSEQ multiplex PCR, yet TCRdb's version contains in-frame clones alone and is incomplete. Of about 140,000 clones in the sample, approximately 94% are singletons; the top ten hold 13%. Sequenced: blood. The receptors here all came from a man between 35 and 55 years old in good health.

CDR3 region: CASSLEGSDYEQYF. The DNA of the CDR3 is TGTGCCAGCAGTTTAGAGGGGTCCGACTACGAGCAGTACTTC. This rearrangement joins TRBV27 to TRBJ2-7; D is perhaps TRBD1 or TRBD2 (5 bases each). This CDR3 comprises 14 residues. Trimming cost V 2 bases and J 3 bases, with 11 bases left between them. CDR1 and CDR2 from the germline V gene are MNHEY and SMNVEV (reference sequence).

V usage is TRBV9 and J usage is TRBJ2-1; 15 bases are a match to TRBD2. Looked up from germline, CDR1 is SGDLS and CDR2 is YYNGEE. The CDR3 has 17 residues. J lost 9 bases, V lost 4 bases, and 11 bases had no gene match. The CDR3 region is CASSLPGLAGGLSEQFF. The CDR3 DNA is TGTGCCAGCAGCCTACCGGGACTAGCGGGAGGACTCAGTGAGCAGTTCTTC.

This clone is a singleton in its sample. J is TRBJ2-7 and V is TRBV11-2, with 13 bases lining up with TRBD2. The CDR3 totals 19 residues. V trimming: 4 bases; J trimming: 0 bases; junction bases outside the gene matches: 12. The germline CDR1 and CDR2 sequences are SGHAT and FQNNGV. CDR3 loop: CASSSGPGLAGPGSYEQYF. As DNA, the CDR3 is TGTGCCAGCAGCTCCGGACCGGGACTAGCGGGACCCGGCTCCTACGAGCAGTACTTC.

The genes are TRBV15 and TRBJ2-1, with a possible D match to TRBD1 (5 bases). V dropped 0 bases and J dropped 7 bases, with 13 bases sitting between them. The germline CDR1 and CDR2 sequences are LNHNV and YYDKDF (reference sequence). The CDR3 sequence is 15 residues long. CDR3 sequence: CATSRDLAGWNEQFF. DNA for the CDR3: TGTGCCACCAGCAGAGATCTCGCAGGGTGGAATGAGCAGTTCTTC.

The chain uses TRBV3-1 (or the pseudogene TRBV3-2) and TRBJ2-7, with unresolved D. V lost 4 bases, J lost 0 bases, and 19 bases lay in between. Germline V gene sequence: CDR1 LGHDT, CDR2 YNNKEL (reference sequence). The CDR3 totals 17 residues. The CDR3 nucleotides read TGTGCCAGCAGCCCCCAAAGTAGACGCCGGAGCTCCTACGAGCAGTACTTC. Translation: CASSPQSRRRSSYEQYF.

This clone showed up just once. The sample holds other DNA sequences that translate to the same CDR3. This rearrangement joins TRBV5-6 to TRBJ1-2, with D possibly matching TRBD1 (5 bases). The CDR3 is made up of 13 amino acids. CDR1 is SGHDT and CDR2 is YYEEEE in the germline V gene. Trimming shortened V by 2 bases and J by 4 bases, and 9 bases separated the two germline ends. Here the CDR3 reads CASSLVDSYGYTF. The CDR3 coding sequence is TGTGCCAGCAGCTTAGTTGACAGCTATGGCTACACCTTC.

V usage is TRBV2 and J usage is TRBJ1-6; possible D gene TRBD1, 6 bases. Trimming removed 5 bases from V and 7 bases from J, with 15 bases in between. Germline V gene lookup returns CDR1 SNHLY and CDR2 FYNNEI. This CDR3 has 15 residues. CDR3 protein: CASSLSTGYNSPLHF. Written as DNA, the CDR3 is TGTGCCAGCAGTTTATCGACAGGATACAATTCACCCCTCCACTTT.

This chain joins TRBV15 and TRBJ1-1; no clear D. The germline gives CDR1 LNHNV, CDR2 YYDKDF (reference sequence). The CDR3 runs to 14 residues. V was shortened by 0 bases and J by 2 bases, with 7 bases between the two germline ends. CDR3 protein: CATSRDRRNTEAFF. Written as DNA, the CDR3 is TGTGCCACCAGCAGAGATCGCAGAAACACTGAAGCTTTCTTT.

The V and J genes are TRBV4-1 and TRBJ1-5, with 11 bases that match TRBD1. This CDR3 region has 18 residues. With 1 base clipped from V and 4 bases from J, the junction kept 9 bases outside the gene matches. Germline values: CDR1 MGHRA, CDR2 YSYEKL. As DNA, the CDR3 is TGCGCCAGCAGCCAAGTAGGCGTTCGGGACAGGGGGAATCAGCCCCAGCATTTT. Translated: CASSQVGVRDRGNQPQHF.

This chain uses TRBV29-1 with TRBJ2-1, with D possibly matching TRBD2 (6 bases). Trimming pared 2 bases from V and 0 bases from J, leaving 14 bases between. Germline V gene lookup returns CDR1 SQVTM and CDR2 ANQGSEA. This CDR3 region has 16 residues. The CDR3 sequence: CSVELAGFLSYNEQFF. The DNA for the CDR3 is TGCAGCGTTGAACTGGCGGGATTTCTCTCCTACAATGAGCAGTTCTTC.

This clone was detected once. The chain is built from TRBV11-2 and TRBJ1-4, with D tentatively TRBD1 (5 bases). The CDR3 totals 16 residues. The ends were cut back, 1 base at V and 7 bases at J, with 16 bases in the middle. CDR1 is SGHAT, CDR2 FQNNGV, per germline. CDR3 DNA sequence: TGTGCCAGCAGCTTAGGGGTCCAGGGATTGGGTGAAAAACTGTTTTTT. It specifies CASSLGVQGLGEKLFF.

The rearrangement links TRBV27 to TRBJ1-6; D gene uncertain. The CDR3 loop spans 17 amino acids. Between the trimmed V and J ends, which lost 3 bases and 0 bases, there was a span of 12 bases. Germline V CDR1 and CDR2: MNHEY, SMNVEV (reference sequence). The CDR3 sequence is CASSFGPGSSYNSPLHF. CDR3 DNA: TGTGCCAGCAGTTTTGGTCCGGGGAGCTCCTATAATTCACCCCTCCACTTT.

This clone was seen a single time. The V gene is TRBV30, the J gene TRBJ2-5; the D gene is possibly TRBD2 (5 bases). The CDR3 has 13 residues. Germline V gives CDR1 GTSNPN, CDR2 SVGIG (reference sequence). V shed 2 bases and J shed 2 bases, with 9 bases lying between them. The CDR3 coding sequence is TGTGCCTGGAGTAAAGCGGTACAAGAGACCCAGTACTTC. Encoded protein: CAWSKAVQETQYF.

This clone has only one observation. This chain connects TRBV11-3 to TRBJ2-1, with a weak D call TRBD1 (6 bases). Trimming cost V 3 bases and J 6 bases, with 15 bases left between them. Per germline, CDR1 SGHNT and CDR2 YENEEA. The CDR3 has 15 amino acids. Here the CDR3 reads CASSLGRTASNEQFF. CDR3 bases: TGTGCCAGCAGCTTGGGACGGACAGCGAGCAATGAGCAGTTCTTC.

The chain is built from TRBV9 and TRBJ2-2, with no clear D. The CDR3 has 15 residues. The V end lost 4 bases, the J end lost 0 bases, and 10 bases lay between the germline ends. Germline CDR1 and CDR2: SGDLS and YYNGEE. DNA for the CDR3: TGTGCCAGCAGCCCAAGGACCACGAACACCGGGGAGCTGTTTTTT. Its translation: CASSPRTTNTGELFF.

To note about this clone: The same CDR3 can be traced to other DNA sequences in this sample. CDR3 in amino acids: CASSLDGGSYEQYF. CDR3 coding DNA: TGTGCCAGCAGCTTAGATGGGGGTTCCTACGAGCAGTACTTC. The V and J genes are TRBV7-9 and TRBJ2-7, with D perhaps matching TRBD1 or TRBD2 (5 bases each). Germline loops: CDR1 SEHNR, CDR2 FQNEAQ (reference sequence). The CDR3 consists of 14 residues. With 1 base removed from V and 1 base from J, the gap between germline ends came to 8 bases.

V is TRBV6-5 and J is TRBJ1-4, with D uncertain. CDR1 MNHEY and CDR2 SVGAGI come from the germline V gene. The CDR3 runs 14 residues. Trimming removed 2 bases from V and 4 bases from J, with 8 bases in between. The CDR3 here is CASSYGSSNEKLFF. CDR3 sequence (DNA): TGTGCCAGCAGTTACGGGAGCAGTAATGAAAAACTGTTTTTT.

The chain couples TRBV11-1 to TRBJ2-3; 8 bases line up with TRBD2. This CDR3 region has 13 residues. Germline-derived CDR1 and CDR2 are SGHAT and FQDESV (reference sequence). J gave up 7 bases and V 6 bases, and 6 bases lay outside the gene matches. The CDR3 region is CASRFREGNTQYF. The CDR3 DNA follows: TGTGCCAGCAGATTCCGGGAGGGGAATACGCAGTATTTT.

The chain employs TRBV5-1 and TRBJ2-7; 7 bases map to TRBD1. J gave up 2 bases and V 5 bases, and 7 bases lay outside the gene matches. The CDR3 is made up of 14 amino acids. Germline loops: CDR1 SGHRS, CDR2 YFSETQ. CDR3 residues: CASRWVTGTYEQYF. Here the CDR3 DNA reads TGCGCCAGCAGATGGGTGACAGGGACCTACGAGCAGTACTTC.

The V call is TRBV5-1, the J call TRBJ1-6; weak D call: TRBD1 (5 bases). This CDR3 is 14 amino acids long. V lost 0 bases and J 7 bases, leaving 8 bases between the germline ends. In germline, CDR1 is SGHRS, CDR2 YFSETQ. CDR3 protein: CASSLEGSNSPLHF. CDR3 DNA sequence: TGCGCCAGCAGCTTGGAGGGGAGCAATTCACCCCTCCACTTT.

CDR3 in DNA: TGTGCCACTAATCGGGGACAGGGGCCCTACGAGCAGTACTTC. It yields the protein CATNRGQGPYEQYF. The rearrangement uses TRBV6-5 and TRBJ2-7; 10 positions agree with TRBD1. V gave up 10 bases and J gave up 2 bases; unmatched junction bases: 8. CDR1 is MNHEY and CDR2 is SVGAGI in the germline V gene. The CDR3 spans 14 residues.

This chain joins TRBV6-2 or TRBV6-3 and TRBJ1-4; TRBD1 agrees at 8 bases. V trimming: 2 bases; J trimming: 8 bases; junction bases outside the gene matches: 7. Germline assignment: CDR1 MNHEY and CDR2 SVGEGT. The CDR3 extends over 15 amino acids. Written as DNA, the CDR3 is TGTGCCAGCAGTTACCTCGGACAGGGCGTCGAAAAACTGTTTTTT. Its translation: CASSYLGQGVEKLFF.

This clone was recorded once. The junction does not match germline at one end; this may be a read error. DNA of the CDR3: TGTGCCAGCAGTCACCGACAGGCCTCCTCTGGAAACACCGTATATTTT. Translating gives CASSHRQASSGNTVYF. The chain recombines TRBV6-2 or TRBV6-3 with TRBJ1-3; D is perhaps TRBD1 (6 bases). The CDR3 length is 16 residues. The germline CDR1 and CDR2 sequences are MNHEY and SVGEGT.

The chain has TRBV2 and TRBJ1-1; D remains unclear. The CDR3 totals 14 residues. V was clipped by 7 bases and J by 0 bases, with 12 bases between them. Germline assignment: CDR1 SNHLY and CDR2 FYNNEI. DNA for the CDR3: TGTGCCAGCATTCCAGACAACCTGAACACTGAAGCTTTCTTT. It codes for CASIPDNLNTEAFF.

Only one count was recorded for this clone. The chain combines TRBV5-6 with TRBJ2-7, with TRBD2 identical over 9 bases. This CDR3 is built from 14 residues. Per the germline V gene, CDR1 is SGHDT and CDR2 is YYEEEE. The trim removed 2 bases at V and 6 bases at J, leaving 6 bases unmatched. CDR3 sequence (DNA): TGTGCCAGCAGCTTTAGCGGGAGTTCGGGCGAGCAGTACTTC. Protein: CASSFSGSSGEQYF.

The CDR3 here is CASSIPVARPQPQHF. The CDR3 DNA reads as TGTGCCAGCAGTATTCCGGTGGCAAGGCCTCAGCCCCAGCATTTT. The chain combines TRBV6-2 or TRBV6-3 with TRBJ1-5; no reliable D call. Germline CDR1 is MNHEY and CDR2 is SVGEGT. This CDR3 comprises 15 residues. V was pared by 5 bases and J by 6 bases, with 17 bases between.

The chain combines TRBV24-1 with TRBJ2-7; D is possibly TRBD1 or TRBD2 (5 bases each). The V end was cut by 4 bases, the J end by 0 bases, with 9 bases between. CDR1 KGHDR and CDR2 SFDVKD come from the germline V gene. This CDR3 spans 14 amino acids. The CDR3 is CATSDRGSSYEQYF. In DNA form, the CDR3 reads TGTGCCACCAGTGACCGGGGCAGCTCCTACGAGCAGTACTTC.

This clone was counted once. The CDR3 DNA is TGTGCCAGCAGCTTGTCTAGCTCTAGCACAGATACGCAGTATTTT. Translating it yields CASSLSSSSTDTQYF. This chain uses TRBV5-5 with TRBJ2-3; weak D call: TRBD2 (5 bases). Germline V gene sequence: CDR1 SGHKS, CDR2 YYEKEE (reference sequence). Trimming pared 1 base from V and 0 bases from J, leaving 9 bases between. There are 15 residues in the CDR3.

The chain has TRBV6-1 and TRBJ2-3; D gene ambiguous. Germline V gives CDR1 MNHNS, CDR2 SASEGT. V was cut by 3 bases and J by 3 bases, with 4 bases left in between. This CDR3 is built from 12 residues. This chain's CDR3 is CASSDFTDTQYF. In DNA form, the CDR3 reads TGTGCCAGCAGTGATTTTACAGATACGCAGTATTTT.

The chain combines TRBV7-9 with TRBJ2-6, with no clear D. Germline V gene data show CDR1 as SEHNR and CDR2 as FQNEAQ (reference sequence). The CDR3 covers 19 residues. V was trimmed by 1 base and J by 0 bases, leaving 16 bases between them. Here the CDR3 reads CASSLDSRFAFSGANVLTF. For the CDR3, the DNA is TGTGCCAGCAGCTTAGACAGTCGTTTCGCTTTCTCTGGGGCCAACGTCCTGACTTTC. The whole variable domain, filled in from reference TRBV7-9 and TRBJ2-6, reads DTGVSQNPRHKITKRGQNVTFRCDPISEHNRLYWYRQTLGQGPEFLTYFQNEAQLEKSRLLSDRFSAERPKGSFSTLEIQRTEQGDSAMYLCASSLDSRFAFSGANVLTFGAGSRLTVL.

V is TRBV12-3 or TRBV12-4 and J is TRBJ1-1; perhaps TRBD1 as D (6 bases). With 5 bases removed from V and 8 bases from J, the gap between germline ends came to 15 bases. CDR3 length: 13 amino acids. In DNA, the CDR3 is TGTGCCAGCAGTCCACAGGGCCCCGGGGAAGCTTTCTTT. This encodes CASSPQGPGEAFF.

The CDR3 DNA reads TGCGCCAGCAGCCTAGAACAGGGTTACGAGCAGTACTTC. It codes for CASSLEQGYEQYF. The chain combines TRBV4-1 with TRBJ2-7, with TRBD1 as a possible D gene (6 bases). Looked up from germline, CDR1 is MGHRA and CDR2 is YSYEKL. The V end was cut by 4 bases, the J end by 4 bases, with 11 bases between. The CDR3 length is 13 residues.